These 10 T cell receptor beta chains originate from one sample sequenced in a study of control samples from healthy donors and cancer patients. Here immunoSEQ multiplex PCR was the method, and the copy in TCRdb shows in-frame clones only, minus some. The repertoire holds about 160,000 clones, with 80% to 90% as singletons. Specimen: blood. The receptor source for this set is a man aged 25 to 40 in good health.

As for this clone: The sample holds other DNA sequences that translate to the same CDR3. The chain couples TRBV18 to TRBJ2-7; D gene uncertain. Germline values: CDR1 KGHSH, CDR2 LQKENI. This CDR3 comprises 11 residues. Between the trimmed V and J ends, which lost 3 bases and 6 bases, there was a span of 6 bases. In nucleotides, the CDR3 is TGTGCCAGCTCACCGGGTCGCGAGCAGTACTTC. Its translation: CASSPGREQYF.

This CDR3 is CASSSKVQGIESYEQYF. In DNA, the CDR3 is TGTGCCAGCAGTTCTAAGGTACAGGGGATAGAGTCCTACGAGCAGTACTTC. J is TRBJ2-7 and V is TRBV7-9, with TRBD1 identical over 7 bases. Germline V gene sequence: CDR1 SEHNR, CDR2 FQNEAQ (reference sequence). Losses at the gene ends were 6 bases for V and 1 base for J; bases not matched to a gene: 15. The CDR3 sequence is 17 residues long.

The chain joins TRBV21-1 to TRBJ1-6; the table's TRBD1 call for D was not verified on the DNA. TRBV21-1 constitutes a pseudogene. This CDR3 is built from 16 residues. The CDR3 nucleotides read TGTGCCAGCTCCCTCTCCCTGACAGGGGATAATTCACCCCTCCACTTT. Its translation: CASSLSLTGDNSPLHF.

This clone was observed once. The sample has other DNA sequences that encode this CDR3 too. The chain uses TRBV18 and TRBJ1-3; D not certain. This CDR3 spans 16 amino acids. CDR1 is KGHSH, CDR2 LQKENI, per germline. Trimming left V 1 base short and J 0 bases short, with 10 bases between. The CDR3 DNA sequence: TGTGCCAGCTCACCACAGAGAGGTAGCTCTGGAAACACCATATATTTT. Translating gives CASSPQRGSSGNTIYF.

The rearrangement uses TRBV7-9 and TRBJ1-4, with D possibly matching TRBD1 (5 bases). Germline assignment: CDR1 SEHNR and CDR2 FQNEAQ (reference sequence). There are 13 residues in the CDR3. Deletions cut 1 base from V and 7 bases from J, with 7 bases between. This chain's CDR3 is CASSLGDREKLFF. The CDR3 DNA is TGTGCCAGCAGCTTAGGGGACCGTGAAAAACTGTTTTTT. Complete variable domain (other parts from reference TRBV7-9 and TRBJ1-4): DTGVSQNPRHKITKRGQNVTFRCDPISEHNRLYWYRQTLGQGPEFLTYFQNEAQLEKSRLLSDRFSAERPKGSFSTLEIQRTEQGDSAMYLCASSLGDREKLFFGSGTQLSVL.

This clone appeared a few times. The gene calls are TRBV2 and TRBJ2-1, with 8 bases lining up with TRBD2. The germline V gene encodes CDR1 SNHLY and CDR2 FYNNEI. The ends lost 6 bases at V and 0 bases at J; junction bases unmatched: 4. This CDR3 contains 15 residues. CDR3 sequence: CASRDSGSSYNEQFF. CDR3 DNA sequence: TGTGCCAGCAGGGACAGCGGGAGCTCCTACAATGAGCAGTTCTTC.

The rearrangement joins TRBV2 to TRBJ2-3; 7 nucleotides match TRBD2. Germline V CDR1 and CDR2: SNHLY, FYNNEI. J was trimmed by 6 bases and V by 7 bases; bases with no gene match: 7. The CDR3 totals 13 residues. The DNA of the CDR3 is TGTGCCAGCATTGCGGGAGTGCGGGATACGCAGTATTTT. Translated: CASIAGVRDTQYF.

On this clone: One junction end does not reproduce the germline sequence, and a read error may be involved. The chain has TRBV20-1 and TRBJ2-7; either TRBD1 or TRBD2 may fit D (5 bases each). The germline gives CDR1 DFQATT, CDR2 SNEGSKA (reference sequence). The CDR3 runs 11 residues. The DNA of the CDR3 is TGCAGTGCCAGAGGGGAATACGAGCAGTACTTC. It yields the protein CSARGEYEQYF.

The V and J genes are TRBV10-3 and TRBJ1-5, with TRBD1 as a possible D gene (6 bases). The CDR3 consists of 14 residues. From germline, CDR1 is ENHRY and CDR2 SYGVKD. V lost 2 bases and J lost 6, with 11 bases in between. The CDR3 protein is CAISEPGQTQPQHF. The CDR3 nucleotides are TGTGCCATCAGTGAGCCAGGACAGACTCAGCCCCAGCATTTT.

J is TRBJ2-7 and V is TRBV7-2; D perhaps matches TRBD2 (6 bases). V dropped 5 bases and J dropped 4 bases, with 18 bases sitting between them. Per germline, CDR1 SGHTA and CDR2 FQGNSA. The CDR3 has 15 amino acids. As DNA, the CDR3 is TGTGCCAGCAGCCTCCTCGGGTTGCGGGGATACGAGCAGTACTTC. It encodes CASSLLGLRGYEQYF.